This T cell receptor beta chain comes out of a study of blood T cell repertoires in COVID-19. At the level of the study: Collection of acute and convalescent COVID-19 samples took place in the United States, Italy and Spain.

Produced via immunoSEQ multiplex PCR; TCRdb's table is partial and in-frame only. The sample consists of 210,000 or so clones, over 80% of them appearing once. Participants' reported clinical history set cohort assignment. Before they entered the study, exposed participants had met a COVID-19 case within 2 weeks. Sequencing was done on a sample of PBMCs or T cells enriched from blood (not recorded which). This sequence originates from a woman aged 25 to 45 who had been exposed to COVID-19.

CDR3 amino acids: CASSLTGKGLGEQYF. In nucleotides, the CDR3 is TGTGCCAGCAGCTTAACGGGGAAGGGACTAGGGGAGCAGTACTTC. This chain joins TRBV7-6 and TRBJ2-7; TRBD2 matches at 8 bases. V dropped 2 bases and J dropped 7; count of bases not matched to a gene: 10. The CDR3 is 15 residues long. Germline CDR1 is SGHVS and CDR2 is FNYEAQ.